The entry below gives a single T cell receptor beta chain sequence along with its context. Its cognate antigen is unknown. TCRdb analysed the reads with MiXCR anew, one entry per CDR3 protein. The sample contains approximately 220,000 distinct CDR3 sequences, 38% of which appear only once. The sample comes from a study of T cell repertoires in cytomegalovirus infection. As for the study in general: Used in the study were CMV epitopes, some recently identified and HLA-C-restricted, others well-studied and HLA-B-restricted. Study results and limitations: The cumulative frequency of public TCR beta families identified carriers of CMV plus the relevant HLA.

This CDR3 has 12 residues. V was trimmed by 7 bases and J by 7 bases, leaving 11 bases between them. The germline V gene has CDR1 MNHEY and CDR2 SMNVEV (reference sequence). The source is a human donor in good health (CMV status not recorded). Some clones in this sample may be carry-over from other donors' samples. The chain employs TRBV27 and TRBJ2-1; D unclear. The source material was CD8+ T cells from cultured PBMCs, sampled from culture after CMV antigen stimulation. The CDR3 loop reads CASTASGNEQFF. As DNA, the CDR3 is TGTGCCAGCACCGCTAGTGGTAATGAGCAGTTCTTC.